The clone carrying this TCR beta chain appeared many times. Trimming cost V 2 bases and J 5 bases; bases outside gene matches: 13. CDR1 and CDR2 (germline): MNHEY, SVGAGI. CDR3 length: 18 residues. TCRdb passed the 5' RACE reads through MiXCR, listing each CDR3 protein once. Of around 210,000 distinct CDR3 sequences detected, roughly 8% appear once; the ten largest clones hold around 4.8%. The sample originates from a study of CD8 T cells in ankylosing spondylitis. The J gene is TRBJ2-3, the V gene TRBV6-5; 10 bases align to TRBD2. This sequence originates from a female donor with ankylosing spondylitis or in good health (not recorded which). The sample comprised blood, either unsorted or a sorted T cell fraction (not recorded which). DNA for the CDR3: TGTGCCAGCAGTTACCCTCAGGGACTAGCGCGGGACAAAGATACGCAGTATTTT. It codes for CASSYPQGLARDKDTQYF.